This T cell receptor (beta chain) stems from a study of blood T cells in healthy people across ages. Study details: About one barcoded beta molecule per two T cells came from capture by template switching.

Combining a sample-barcoded 5' primer with a J-beta primer mix, a second PCR ran for about 7 to 11 cycles. Every cDNA was tagged by a template-switch adaptor with 12 random nucleotides. MiXCR was run by TCRdb on the 5' RACE reads, yielding one entry per CDR3 protein. The data show 650,000 to 1,000,000 distinct CDR3 sequences, with approximately 35% seen just once and 13% held by the top ten. Per sample, a minimum of 6 million PBMCs were isolated. The CDR3 covers 16 residues. Germline V gives CDR1 DFQATT, CDR2 SNEGSKA (reference sequence). The junction had 11 bases not matched to a gene; V was cut back by 0 bases and J by 6 bases.

Input material: blood. The clonotype originates from a man younger than 35 in good health. The V gene is TRBV20-1, the J gene TRBJ2-1, with 7 positions matching TRBD2. CDR3: CSARDSSAGSGNEQFF. The CDR3 DNA sequence: TGCAGTGCTAGAGATAGCTCAGCGGGGAGCGGCAATGAGCAGTTCTTC.